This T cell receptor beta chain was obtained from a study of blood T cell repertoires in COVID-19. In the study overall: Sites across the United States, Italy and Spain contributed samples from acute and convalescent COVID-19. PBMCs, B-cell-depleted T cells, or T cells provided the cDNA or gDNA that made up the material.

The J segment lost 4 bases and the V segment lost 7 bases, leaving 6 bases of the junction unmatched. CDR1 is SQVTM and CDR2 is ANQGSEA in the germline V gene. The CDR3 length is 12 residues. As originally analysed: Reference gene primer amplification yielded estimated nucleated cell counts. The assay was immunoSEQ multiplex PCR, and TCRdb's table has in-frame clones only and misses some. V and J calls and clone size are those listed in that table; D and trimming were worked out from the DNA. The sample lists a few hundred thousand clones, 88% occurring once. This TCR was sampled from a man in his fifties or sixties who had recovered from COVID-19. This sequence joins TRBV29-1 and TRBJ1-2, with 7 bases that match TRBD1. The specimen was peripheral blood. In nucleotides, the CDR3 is TGCAGCGATAGGGGACAGTCCTATGGCTACACCTTC. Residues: CSDRGQSYGYTF.